Listed below are T cell receptor beta chains from one sample, sequenced in a study of memory CD4+ T cells and cytomegalovirus serostatus. Assay used: immunoSEQ multiplex PCR; TCRdb lists only in-frame clones, some missing. The table includes approximately 92,000 clones, roughly 80% detected once. Sequenced sample: memory CD4+ T cells from blood. These receptors came from an adult in good health and CMV-seropositive. Each CDR3 is given with its conserved first and last residue. A D gene is named only where the DNA matches it firmly. Expanded clones get a size class; other rows say once, few or many, or leave the size out.

d_gene,v_gene,abundance,j_gene,CDR3nt,CDR3aa
.,TRBV10-3,.,TRBJ1-1,TGTGCCATCAGTGATATAGGCGATGGCACTGAAGCTTTCTTT,CAISDIGDGTEAFF
TRBD2,TRBV4-3,once,TRBJ2-7,TGCGCCAGCAGCCAAGAGATTCGCCGGGCGGGAGTTTTATACGAGCAGTACTTC,CASSQEIRRAGVLYEQYF
TRBD1,TRBV5-6,.,TRBJ2-5,TGTGCCAGCAGCTATAAGGACAGGGGGCAAGAGACCCAGTACTTC,CASSYKDRGQETQYF
.,TRBV6-1,.,TRBJ2-7,TGTGCCAGCAAAGGTATGGGCCCCTACGAGCAGTACTTC,CASKGMGPYEQYF
.,TRBV10-1,.,TRBJ2-2,TGCGCCAGCGCCGACTCGAACACCGGGGAGCTGTTTTTT,CASADSNTGELFF
.,TRBV5-1,once,TRBJ1-1,TGCGCCAGCAGCTTGGACGGCCTGAACACTGAAGCTTTCTTT,CASSLDGLNTEAFF
.,TRBV7-9,.,TRBJ2-5,TGTGCCAGCAGCTTGGGTCTTCAAGAGACCCAGTACTTC,CASSLGLQETQYF
.,TRBV7-2,.,TRBJ2-5,TGTGCCAGCAGCTTATTCGGACAACGGGAGACCCAGTACTTC,CASSLFGQRETQYF
TRBD1,TRBV27,few,TRBJ2-2,TGTGCCAGCAGTTTACAGGGGGCTACCGGGGAGCTGTTTTTT,CASSLQGATGELFF
.,TRBV5-1,.,TRBJ1-4,TGCGCCAGCAGCTTGGGAATAACTAATGAAAAACTGTTTTTT,CASSLGITNEKLFF
.,TRBV4-1,.,TRBJ2-4,TGCGCCAGCAGTGGTCTGGGCTTCCTAGCCAAAAACATTCAGTACTTC,CASSGLGFLAKNIQYF
TRBD1,TRBV5-6,few,TRBJ1-5,TGTGCCAGCAGCCGGGACAGGGGGTATGGTCAGCCCCAGCATTTT,CASSRDRGYGQPQHF
.,TRBV19,.,TRBJ1-3,TGTGCCAGTAAAAAGAGGAACACCATATATTTT,CASKKRNTIYF
.,TRBV6-5,.,TRBJ1-5,TGTGCCAGCAGGAGGAGGGCCAATCAGCCCCAGCATTTT,CASRRRANQPQHF
TRBD1,TRBV9,.,TRBJ1-4,TGTGCCAGCAGCGTAGGATTCGGGACAGACAATGAAAAACTGTTTTTT,CASSVGFGTDNEKLFF
TRBD1,TRBV5-1,.,TRBJ1-4,TGCGCCAGCAGCTTGGGGGGACGTCAGGGGGCAACAACTAATGAAAAACTGTTTTTT,CASSLGGRQGATTNEKLFF
TRBD1,TRBV28,.,TRBJ2-7,TGTGCCAGCAGTTCGGGACAGGGACTCGAGCAGTACTTC,CASSSGQGLEQYF
.,TRBV5-1,.,TRBJ2-1,TGCGCCAGCAGCTCCAACGACCTGCGGAATGAGCAGTTCTTC,CASSSNDLRNEQFF
TRBD1,TRBV4-1,.,TRBJ1-1,TGCGCCAGCAGACAAGGACAGGGGGCCGGTCGTGGGACTGAAGCTTTCTTT,CASRQGQGAGRGTEAFF
TRBD2,TRBV5-1,.,TRBJ2-7,TGCGCCAGCACCGGTATCGCGGGAGGGTCCTACGAGCAGTACTTC,CASTGIAGGSYEQYF